Listed here is a single T cell receptor beta chain. Its specificity is not known. The protocol was immunoSEQ multiplex PCR, while the TCRdb copy is restricted to in-frame clones and leaves out a portion. The sample shows approximately 160,000 clones, approximately 90% of them seen only once. These data belong to a study of T cell responses to AZD1222 COVID-19 vaccine. Overall study findings and caveats: Donors were chiefly white British, with a greater number of females, and clonal diversity was perhaps underestimated.

The V gene's germline CDR1 is GTSNPN and CDR2 SVGIG (reference sequence). The CDR3 contains 15 residues. Trimming removed 5 bases at V and 0 bases at J, with 11 bases between. Here the sequenced sample was peripheral blood, taken 28 days after the second AZD1222 dose. The receptor was isolated from an adult who received the AZD1222 COVID-19 vaccine. This chain uses TRBV30 with TRBJ1-6; D may be TRBD1 (6 bases). The DNA for the CDR3 is TGTGCCTGGGCTACAGGGAGCTCCTATAATTCACCCCTCCACTTT. Encoded protein: CAWATGSSYNSPLHF. The full variable domain, with the rest looked up from reference TRBV30 and TRBJ1-6, is SQTIHQWPATLVQPVGSPLSLECTVEGTSNPNLYWYRQAAGRGLQLLFYSVGIGQISSEVPQNLSASRPQDRQFILSSKKLLLSDSGFYLCAWATGSSYNSPLHFGNGTRLTVT.